This TCR beta chain was profiled in a study of siplizumab effects on memory and regulatory T cells. The length of the CDR3 is 13 residues. Germline assignment: CDR1 SGHAT and CDR2 FQNNGV. The V end lost 8 bases, the J end lost 6 bases, and 17 bases lay between the germline ends. Assay used: immunoSEQ multiplex PCR; TCRdb lists only in-frame clones, some missing. Of fewer than 130,000 clones in the sample, roughly 92% were seen once. The V gene is TRBV11-2, the J gene TRBJ2-7, with D unclear. Sequenced material: CD4+ T cells sorted from blood. This TCR came from a human donor in good health. DNA for the CDR3: TGTGCCAGCGGAGTCTCGGCTACCTTCGAGCAGTACTTC. Translation gives CASGVSATFEQYF.